This passage covers 13 T cell receptor beta chains from one sample sequenced in a study of control samples from healthy donors and cancer patients. Profiled with immunoSEQ multiplex PCR; TCRdb holds only in-frame clones, not every one. The sample lists fewer than 500,000 clones, approximately 90% occurring once. The sequenced sample consisted of PBMCs. These receptor sequences come from a man aged 35 to 55 with head and neck cancer.

V gene TRBV12-3 or TRBV12-4 combines with J gene TRBJ2-1; D gene unclear. V dropped 2 bases and J dropped 5 bases, with 7 bases sitting between them. The CDR3 runs 13 residues. The CDR3: CASSLFLDNEQFF. The CDR3 DNA follows: TGTGCCAGCAGTTTATTCCTTGACAATGAGCAGTTCTTC.

A single count supports this clone. The V and J genes are TRBV3-1 (or the pseudogene TRBV3-2) and TRBJ2-7; D unresolved. The CDR3 consists of 15 residues. V dropped 4 bases and J dropped 0 bases, with 13 bases sitting between them. In germline, CDR1 is LGHDT, CDR2 YNNKEL (reference sequence). CDR3 in amino acids: CASSLLPGSSYEQYF. Here the CDR3 DNA reads TGTGCCAGCAGCCTACTACCCGGAAGCTCCTACGAGCAGTACTTC.

The chain combines TRBV30 with TRBJ1-2, with unresolved D. CDR3 length: 15 amino acids. Germline CDR1 and CDR2: GTSNPN and SVGIG (reference sequence). V was pared by 2 bases and J by 0 bases, with 13 bases between. This CDR3 is CAWSPERIANYGYTF. For the CDR3, the DNA is TGTGCCTGGAGTCCTGAGAGAATCGCTAACTATGGCTACACCTTC.

The rearrangement uses TRBV5-5 and TRBJ2-7, with D uncertain. CDR3 length: 14 amino acids. Germline-derived CDR1 and CDR2 are SGHKS and YYEKEE (reference sequence). With 0 bases removed from V and 0 bases from J, the gap between germline ends came to 7 bases. The CDR3 reads CASSLDVGSYEQYF. For the CDR3, the DNA is TGTGCCAGCAGCTTGGACGTAGGCTCCTACGAGCAGTACTTC.

The J gene is TRBJ2-1, the V gene TRBV3-1 (or the pseudogene TRBV3-2); 8 positions agree with TRBD1. This CDR3 has 17 amino acids. Germline trimming cut 3 bases from V and 4 bases from J; bases unmatched to any gene: 11. The V gene's germline CDR1 is LGHDT and CDR2 YNNKEL (reference sequence). The CDR3 region is CASSQLRTGSAYNEQFF. In nucleotides, the CDR3 is TGTGCCAGCAGCCAGCTACGGACAGGGTCCGCTTACAATGAGCAGTTCTTC.

Only one count was recorded for this clone. This chain links TRBV30 with TRBJ1-6; maybe TRBD1 (6 bases). Germline V gene lookup returns CDR1 GTSNPN and CDR2 SVGIG (reference sequence). This CDR3 is 16 amino acids long. Trimming took off 0 bases at V and 8 bases at J, with 17 bases between the two ends. The DNA of the CDR3 is TGTGCCTGGAGTGTAAGCGAGACAGGCTGGGATTCACCCCTCCACTTT. Translated: CAWSVSETGWDSPLHF.

CDR3 bases: TGTGCCAGCAGCTTAGGGTTCGCCGGAAACACCATATATTTT. Translating it yields CASSLGFAGNTIYF. J is TRBJ1-3 and V is TRBV7-8; D is ambiguous. V was clipped by 1 base and J by 4 bases, with 8 bases between them. The CDR3 runs to 14 residues. Germline CDR1 and CDR2: SGHVS and FQNEAQ.

V gene TRBV6-1 combines with J gene TRBJ2-5; D gene uncertain. This CDR3 contains 11 residues. CDR1 is MNHNS and CDR2 is SASEGT in the germline V gene. Trimming removed 2 bases at V and 5 bases at J, with 3 bases between. CDR3 sequence reads: CASSELETQYF. CDR3 nucleotide sequence: TGTGCCAGCAGTGAACTGGAGACCCAGTACTTC.

V and J are TRBV29-1 and TRBJ1-1, with D maybe TRBD1 (5 bases). The germline gives CDR1 SQVTM, CDR2 ANQGSEA. The CDR3 runs 13 residues. Trimming removed 6 bases from V and 1 base from J, with 12 bases in between. The CDR3 sequence: CSVKIGGNTEAFF. The CDR3 coding sequence is TGCAGCGTCAAAATTGGGGGGAACACTGAAGCTTTCTTT.

V usage is TRBV6-5 and J usage is TRBJ2-3, with D possibly TRBD2 on 6 matching bases. Germline loops: CDR1 MNHEY, CDR2 SVGAGI. Deletions cut 8 bases from V and 0 bases from J, with 15 bases between. The CDR3 runs 15 residues. The CDR3 loop reads CASGPSSGSTDTQYF. In DNA, the CDR3 is TGTGCCAGCGGACCCAGTAGCGGTAGCACAGATACGCAGTATTTT.

For the CDR3, the DNA is TGTGCCAGCAGCTTGGGACAGGCTAACACTGAAGCTTTCTTT. Amino acids: CASSLGQANTEAFF. The chain is built from TRBV7-9 and TRBJ1-1, with 8 bases matching TRBD1. CDR3 size: 14 residues. The V segment lost 3 bases and the J segment 2 bases; nucleotides outside the gene matches: 2. Per germline, CDR1 SEHNR and CDR2 FQNEAQ (reference sequence).

The rearrangement uses TRBV5-6 and TRBJ2-2; D remains ambiguous. This CDR3 comprises 15 residues. Trimming pared 5 bases from V and 1 base from J, leaving 12 bases between. Germline V gene sequence: CDR1 SGHDT, CDR2 YYEEEE. CDR3 loop: CASRNGLGNTGELFF. CDR3 DNA: TGTGCCAGCAGAAATGGCTTGGGGAACACCGGGGAGCTGTTTTTT.

Only one count was recorded for this clone. V gene TRBV27 combines with J gene TRBJ2-7; the D gene is possibly TRBD2 (6 bases). V lost 0 bases and J lost 7, with 16 bases in between. The CDR3 runs to 15 residues. Germline V gene lookup returns CDR1 MNHEY and CDR2 SMNVEV (reference sequence). The CDR3: CASSLSLGGGYEQYF. For the CDR3, the DNA is TGTGCCAGCAGTTTATCCCTGGGCGGAGGGTATGAGCAGTACTTC.